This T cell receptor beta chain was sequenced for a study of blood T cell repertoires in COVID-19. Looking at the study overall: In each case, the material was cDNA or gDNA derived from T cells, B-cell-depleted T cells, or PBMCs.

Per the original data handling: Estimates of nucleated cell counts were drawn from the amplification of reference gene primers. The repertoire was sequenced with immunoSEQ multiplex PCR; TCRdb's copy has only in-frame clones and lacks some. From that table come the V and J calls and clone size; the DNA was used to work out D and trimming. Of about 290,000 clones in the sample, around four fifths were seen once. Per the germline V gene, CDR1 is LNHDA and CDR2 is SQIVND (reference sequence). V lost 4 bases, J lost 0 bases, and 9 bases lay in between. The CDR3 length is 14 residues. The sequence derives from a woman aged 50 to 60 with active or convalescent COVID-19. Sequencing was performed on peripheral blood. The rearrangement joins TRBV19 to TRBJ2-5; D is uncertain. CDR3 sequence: CASSRSKYQETQYF. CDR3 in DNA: TGTGCCAGTAGTAGGAGCAAATACCAAGAGACCCAGTACTTC.